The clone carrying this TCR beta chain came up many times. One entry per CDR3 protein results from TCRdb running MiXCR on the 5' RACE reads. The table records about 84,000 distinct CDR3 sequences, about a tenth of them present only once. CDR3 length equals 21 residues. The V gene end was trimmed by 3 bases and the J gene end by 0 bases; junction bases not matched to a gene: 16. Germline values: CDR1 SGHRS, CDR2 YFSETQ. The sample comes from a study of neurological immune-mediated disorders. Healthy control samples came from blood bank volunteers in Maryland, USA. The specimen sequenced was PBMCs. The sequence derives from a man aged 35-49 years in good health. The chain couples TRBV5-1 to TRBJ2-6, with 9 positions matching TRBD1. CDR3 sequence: CASSYYRRGGQGDSGANVLTF. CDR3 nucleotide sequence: TGCGCCAGCAGCTATTACCGGAGGGGGGGACAGGGAGACTCTGGGGCCAACGTCCTGACTTTC. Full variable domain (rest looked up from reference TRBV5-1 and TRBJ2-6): KAGVTQTPRYLIKTRGQQVTLSCSPISGHRSVSWYQQTPGQGLQFLFEYFSETQRNKGNFPGRFSGRQFSNSRSEMNVSTLELGDSALYLCASSYYRRGGQGDSGANVLTFGAGSRLTVL.